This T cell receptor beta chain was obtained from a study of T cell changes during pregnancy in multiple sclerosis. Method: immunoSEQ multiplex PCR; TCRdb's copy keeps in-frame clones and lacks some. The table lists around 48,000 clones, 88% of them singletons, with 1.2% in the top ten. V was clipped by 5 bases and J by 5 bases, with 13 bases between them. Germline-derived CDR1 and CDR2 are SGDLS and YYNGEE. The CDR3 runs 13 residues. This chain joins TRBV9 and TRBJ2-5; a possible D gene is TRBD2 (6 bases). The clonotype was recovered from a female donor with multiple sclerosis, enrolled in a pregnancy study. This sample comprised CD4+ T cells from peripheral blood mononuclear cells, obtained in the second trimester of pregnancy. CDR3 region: CASRFGGVETQYF. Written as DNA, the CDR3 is TGTGCCAGCAGATTCGGGGGAGTTGAGACCCAGTACTTC.